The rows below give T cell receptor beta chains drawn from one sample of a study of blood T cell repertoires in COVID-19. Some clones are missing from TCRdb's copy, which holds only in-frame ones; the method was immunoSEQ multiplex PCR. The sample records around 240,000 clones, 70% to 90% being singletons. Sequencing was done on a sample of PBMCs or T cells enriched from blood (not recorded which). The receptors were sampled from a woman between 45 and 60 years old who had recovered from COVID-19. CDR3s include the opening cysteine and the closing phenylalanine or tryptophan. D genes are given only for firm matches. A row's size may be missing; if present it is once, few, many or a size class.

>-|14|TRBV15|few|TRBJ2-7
TGTGCCACCAGCAGAGCAGGGGGGCCCTACGAGCAGTACTTC
CATSRAGGPYEQYF
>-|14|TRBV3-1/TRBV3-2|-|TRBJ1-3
TGTGCCAGCAGCCACAGGTCTCCTGGAAACACCATATATTTT
CASSHRSPGNTIYF
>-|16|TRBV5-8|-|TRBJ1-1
TGTGCCAGCAGCTTGAACCCGGGGGACTCGAACACTGAAGCTTTCTTT
CASSLNPGDSNTEAFF
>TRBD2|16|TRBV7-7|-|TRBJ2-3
TGTGCTAGCAGCTTAGGACTAGCGGGAAGCACAGATACGCAGTATTTT
CASSLGLAGSTDTQYF
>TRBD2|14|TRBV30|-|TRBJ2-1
TGTGCCTGGGGTAGCGGGAGTCCCTTCAATGAGCAGTTCTTC
CAWGSGSPFNEQFF
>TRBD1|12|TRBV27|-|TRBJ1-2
TGTGCCAGCTCGGGACAGGTTGAAGGCTACACCTTC
CASSGQVEGYTF
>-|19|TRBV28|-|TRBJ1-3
TGTGCCAGCAGTTTACTTAATCTGGCAGGGTTGAACTCTGGAAACACCATATATTTT
CASSLLNLAGLNSGNTIYF
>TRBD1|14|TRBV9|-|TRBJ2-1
TGTGCCAGCAGCGATGAACAGGGGTTCGATGAGCAGTTCTTC
CASSDEQGFDEQFF
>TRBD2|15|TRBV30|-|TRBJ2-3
TGTGCCTGGAGTCACGGGACTAGTAATTTGGATACGCAGTATTTT
CAWSHGTSNLDTQYF
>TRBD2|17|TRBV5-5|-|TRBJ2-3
TGTGCCAGCAGCTCGTCGCGTTCTAGCGGGAGTGGAGATACGCAGTATTTT
CASSSSRSSGSGDTQYF
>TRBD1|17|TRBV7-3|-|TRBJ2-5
TGTGCCAGCAGCTTAACCCAGCCGGGACAGGGTCAAGAGACCCAGTACTTC
CASSLTQPGQGQETQYF
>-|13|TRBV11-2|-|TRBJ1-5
TGTGCCAGCAGCTTGGAGACAGCGCAGCCCCAGCATTTT
CASSLETAQPQHF
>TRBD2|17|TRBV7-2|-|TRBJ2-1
TGTGCCAGCAGCTTAGCGCTGGCTAGCGGGAGGGGTGAGGGGCAGTTCTTC
CASSLALASGRGEGQFF
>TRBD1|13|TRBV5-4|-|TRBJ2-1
TGTGCCAGCAGCTTGGCACAGGGGAATGAGCAGTTCTTC
CASSLAQGNEQFF
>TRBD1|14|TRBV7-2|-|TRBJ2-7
TGTGCCAGCAGCCCTTGGACAGGGACCTACGAGCAGTACTTC
CASSPWTGTYEQYF
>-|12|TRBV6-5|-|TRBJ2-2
TGTGCCAGCAGTTTTAGATTTGGGGAGCTGTTTTTT
CASSFRFGELFF
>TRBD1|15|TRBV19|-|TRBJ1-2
TGTGCCAGCCGACTTCGACAGGGATTTAACTATGGCTACACCTTC
CASRLRQGFNYGYTF
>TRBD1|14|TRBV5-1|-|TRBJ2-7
TGCGCCAGCGAATCCGGGACAGGGGGAAGCGAGCAGTACTTC
CASESGTGGSEQYF
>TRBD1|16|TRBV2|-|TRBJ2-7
TGTGCCAGCAGAGAAGATCCGGGACAGGTGACCTACGAGCAGTACTTC
CASREDPGQVTYEQYF
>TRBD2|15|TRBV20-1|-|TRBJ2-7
TGCAGTGCTAGTGAGGGACTAGCGATCTCCTACGAGCAGTACTTC
CSASEGLAISYEQYF
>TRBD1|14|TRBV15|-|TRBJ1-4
TGTGCCACCAGCAGGGGACAGGGGAATGAAAAACTGTTTTTT
CATSRGQGNEKLFF
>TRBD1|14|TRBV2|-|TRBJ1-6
TGTGCCAGCAGTGAAACGGGACAGGGTTCACCCCTCCACTTT
CASSETGQGSPLHF
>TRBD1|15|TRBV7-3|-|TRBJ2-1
TGTGCCAGCAGCTTAACCGGGACAGGAGATAGGGAGCAGTTCTTC
CASSLTGTGDREQFF
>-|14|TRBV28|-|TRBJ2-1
TGTGCCAGCAGTTTATTGCCCAGGTTCAATGAGCAGTTCTTC
CASSLLPRFNEQFF
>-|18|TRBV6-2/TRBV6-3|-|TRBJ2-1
TGTGCCAGCAGTTACGACAGGAACGTTATTAATTCCTACAATGAGCAGTTCTTC
CASSYDRNVINSYNEQFF
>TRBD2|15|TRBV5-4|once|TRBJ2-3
TGTGCCAGCAGCGAGGGACTAATCAGCACAGATACGCAGTATTTT
CASSEGLISTDTQYF
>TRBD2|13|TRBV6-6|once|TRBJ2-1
TGTGCCAGCCAAGGGACTAGCGATAATGAGCAGTTCTTC
CASQGTSDNEQFF
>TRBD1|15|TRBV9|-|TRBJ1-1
TGTGCCAGCAGCGTAGAGACAGGGGGTAACACTGAAGCTTTCTTT
CASSVETGGNTEAFF
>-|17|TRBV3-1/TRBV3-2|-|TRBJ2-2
TGTGCCAGCAGCCTGACCCTAGGAGGCGCGAACACCGGGGAGCTGTTTTTT
CASSLTLGGANTGELFF
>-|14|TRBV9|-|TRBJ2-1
TGTGCCAGCAGCCCCCGCGCCGTATACAATGAGCAGTTCTTC
CASSPRAVYNEQFF
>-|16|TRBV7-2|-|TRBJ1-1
TGTGCCAGCAGCCCACGGGGGGTCCGACTGGGCACTGAAGCTTTCTTT
CASSPRGVRLGTEAFF
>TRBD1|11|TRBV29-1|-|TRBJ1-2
TGCAGCGTTGACAGGGGGGACGGCTACACCTTC
CSVDRGDGYTF
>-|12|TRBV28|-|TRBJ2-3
TGTGCCAGCAGTCGCTACACAGATACGCAGTATTTT
CASSRYTDTQYF
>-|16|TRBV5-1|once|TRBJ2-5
TGCGCCAGCAGCTTGGAACGCGCGGGGCTGGGGGAGACCCAGTACTTC
CASSLERAGLGETQYF
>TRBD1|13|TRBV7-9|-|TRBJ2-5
TGTGCCAGCAGCCCATGGACAGGGGAGACCCAGTACTTC
CASSPWTGETQYF
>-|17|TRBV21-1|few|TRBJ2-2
TGTGCCAGCAGCAAAGATAGGGACAAGGTGGAGGCCGGGGAGCTGTTTTTT
CASSKDRDKVEAGELFF
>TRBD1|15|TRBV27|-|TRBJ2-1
TGTGCCAGCAGTTCGTCACAGGGGGCGCGCAATGAGCAGTTCTTC
CASSSSQGARNEQFF
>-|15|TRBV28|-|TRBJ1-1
TGTGCCAGCAGTTTGGTAAACATGGGGGGGACTGAAGCTTTCTTT
CASSLVNMGGTEAFF
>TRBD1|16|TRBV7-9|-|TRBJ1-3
TGTGCCAGCAGTTTTCGGGACAGGCTCTCTGGAAACACCATATATTTT
CASSFRDRLSGNTIYF
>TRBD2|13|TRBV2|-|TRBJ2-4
TGTGCCAGCGGGACTAGCGGGATGGGCATTCAGTACTTC
CASGTSGMGIQYF
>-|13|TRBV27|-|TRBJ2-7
TGTGCCAGCAGACCCGGGACATACTACGAGCAGTACTTC
CASRPGTYYEQYF
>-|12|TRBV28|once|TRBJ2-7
TGTGCCAGCAGTTTTGCGCGCTACGAGCAGTACTTC
CASSFARYEQYF